The present TCR beta chain was sequenced within a study of OX40 agonist ivuxolimab in advanced cancers. In the study overall: An agonistic anti-OX40 (CD134) antibody, ivuxolimab, was used to treat the patients. At doses from 0.01 to 10 mg/kg, patients were given intravenous ivuxolimab every 2 weeks. Study-level results: Clonal expansion was among the lowest in partial responders at 0.1-3.0 mg/kg, especially CD8+. Fewer expanded clones were found on average in CD4+ than in CD8+ T cells.

Details on this clone: Its antigen is not identified.

TCRdb's copy holds only in-frame clones and misses some; the assay was immunoSEQ multiplex PCR. The table includes under 100,000 clones, roughly 80% detected once. This CDR3 has 12 residues. In germline, CDR1 is SGHAT, CDR2 FQNNGV. Trimming removed 0 bases at V and 6 bases at J, with 6 bases between. This clonotype was obtained from an adult with an advanced solid tumor such as melanoma, head and neck, liver or kidney cancer. The sample consisted of CD4+ or CD8+ T cells sorted from blood, taken in a trial of the OX40 agonist ivuxolimab. The rearrangement links TRBV11-2 to TRBJ2-7; tentatively, D is TRBD2 (5 bases). The DNA of the CDR3 is TGTGCCAGCAGCTTAGATCGGGGCGAGCAGTACTTC. Its protein is CASSLDRGEQYF.